The 10 T cell receptor beta chains below all came from one sample that was sequenced in a study of T cells after yellow fever vaccination. One entry per CDR3 protein results from TCRdb running MiXCR on the 5' RACE reads. Of tens of thousands of distinct CDR3 sequences listed, around 7% are singletons. The sample here was CD8+ T cells sorted from PBMCs, taken on the day of the yellow fever booster vaccination. The receptors here all came from a man aged 25-45 years who received the YFV17D yellow fever vaccine.

This chain links TRBV9 with TRBJ2-7, with 7 bases lining up with TRBD1. Germline V CDR1 and CDR2: SGDLS, YYNGEE. The CDR3 totals 15 residues. J was trimmed by 1 base and V by 3 bases; bases with no gene match: 7. CDR3 nucleotide sequence: TGTGCCAGCAGCGCGCAGGGGGACCCGTCCTACGAGCAGTACTTC. This translates into CASSAQGDPSYEQYF. The whole variable domain, remainder taken from reference TRBV9 and TRBJ2-7, is DSGVTQTPKHLITATGQRVTLRCSPRSGDLSVYWYQQSLDQGLQFLIQYYNGEERAKGNILERFSAQQFPDLHSELNLSSLELGDSALYFCASSAQGDPSYEQYFGPGTRLTVT.

This clonotype has just a few counts. J is TRBJ2-1 and V is TRBV4-3; TRBD2 aligns across 10 bases. CDR3 length equals 18 residues. The germline V gene has CDR1 LGHNA and CDR2 YSLEER. Unmatched junction bases numbered 6, after V lost 0 bases and J lost 1 base. In DNA, the CDR3 is TGCGCCAGCAGCCAAGACCCATCTAGCGGGAGTTCCTACAATGAGCAGTTCTTC. Protein sequence: CASSQDPSSGSSYNEQFF.

This clonotype has just a few counts. The CDR3 sequence: CASSSHRAEQYF. For the CDR3, the DNA is TGTGCCAGCAGTTCCCACAGAGCCGAGCAGTACTTC. This chain joins TRBV27 and TRBJ2-7; D is uncertain. There are 12 residues in the CDR3. V was trimmed by 4 bases and J by 6 bases, leaving 10 bases between them. Germline CDR1 is MNHEY and CDR2 is SMNVEV (reference sequence).

The chain carries TRBV11-3 and TRBJ2-7; 7 bases match TRBD1. Unmatched junction bases numbered 5, after V lost 1 base and J lost 2 bases. The CDR3 runs to 15 residues. Germline V gene data show CDR1 as SGHNT and CDR2 as YENEEA. The CDR3 protein is CASSLGGTATYEQYF. CDR3 DNA: TGTGCCAGCAGCTTAGGTGGGACAGCGACCTACGAGCAGTACTTC.

This clonotype was recorded at least ten times. V and J are TRBV11-1 and TRBJ1-5; D unresolved. CDR3 length: 16 residues. Trimming took 3 bases from V and 5 from J, leaving 17 bases between them. Germline CDR1 SGHAT, CDR2 FQDESV (reference sequence). CDR3 sequence reads: CASSFDGVRADQPQHF. As DNA, the CDR3 is TGTGCCAGCAGCTTTGACGGGGTAAGGGCTGATCAGCCCCAGCATTTT.

This clonotype was seen only a few times. The chain carries TRBV7-2 and TRBJ2-3; TRBD1 aligns across 7 bases. Germline CDR1 is SGHTA and CDR2 is FQGNSA. Losses at the gene ends were 3 bases for V and 2 bases for J; bases not matched to a gene: 11. There are 17 residues in the CDR3. The CDR3 sequence: CASSFIRPRGNTDTQYF. The CDR3 coding sequence is TGTGCCAGCAGCTTCATCCGTCCCAGGGGGAACACAGATACGCAGTATTTT.

V gene TRBV4-1 combines with J gene TRBJ1-2, with D unclear. The CDR3 extends over 11 amino acids. Germline V CDR1 and CDR2: MGHRA, YSYEKL. V lost 1 base and J 9 bases, leaving 6 bases between the germline ends. The CDR3 DNA is TGCGCCAGCAGCCAAGGAGGTTGCTACACCTTC. Translating it yields CASSQGGCYTF.

This sequence joins TRBV4-3 and TRBJ2-5; D possibly uses TRBD1 or TRBD2 (5 bases each). Trimming pared 0 bases from V and 0 bases from J, leaving 11 bases between. Per the germline V gene, CDR1 is LGHNA and CDR2 is YSLEER. The CDR3 loop spans 16 amino acids. In DNA form, the CDR3 reads TGCGCCAGCAGCCAAGAACTTGAGGGGTACCAAGAGACCCAGTACTTC. It encodes CASSQELEGYQETQYF.

The V call is TRBV30, the J call TRBJ1-3; D is unclear. The germline V gene has CDR1 GTSNPN and CDR2 SVGIG (reference sequence). The CDR3 loop spans 14 amino acids. V was pared by 2 bases and J by 0 bases, with 8 bases between. CDR3: CAWSSGFSGNTIYF. In DNA form, the CDR3 reads TGTGCCTGGAGTTCCGGGTTCTCTGGAAACACCATATATTTT.

This clonotype occurred many times. This rearrangement joins TRBV11-2 to TRBJ2-7, with D perhaps TRBD2 (6 bases). The CDR3 runs to 14 residues. Per the germline V gene, CDR1 is SGHAT and CDR2 is FQNNGV. The V end lost 6 bases, the J end lost 2 bases, and 14 bases lay between the germline ends. The CDR3 DNA reads as TGTGCCAGCAGGTGGGGAGCGGGTACCTACGAGCAGTACTTC. Its translation: CASRWGAGTYEQYF.